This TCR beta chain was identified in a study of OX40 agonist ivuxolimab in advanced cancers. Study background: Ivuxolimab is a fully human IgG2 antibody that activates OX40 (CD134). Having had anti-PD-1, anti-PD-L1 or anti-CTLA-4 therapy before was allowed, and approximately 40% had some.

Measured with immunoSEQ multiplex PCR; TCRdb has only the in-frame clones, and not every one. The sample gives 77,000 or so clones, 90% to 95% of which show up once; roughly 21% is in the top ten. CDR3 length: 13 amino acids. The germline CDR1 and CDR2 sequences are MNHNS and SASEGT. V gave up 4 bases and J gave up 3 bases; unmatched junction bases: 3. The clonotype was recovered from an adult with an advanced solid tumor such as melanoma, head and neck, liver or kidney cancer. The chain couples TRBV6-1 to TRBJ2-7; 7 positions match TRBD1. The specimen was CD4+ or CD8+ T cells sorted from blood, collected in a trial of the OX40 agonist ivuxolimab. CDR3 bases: TGTGCCAGCAGTGTGAACAGGGGCTACGAGCAGTACTTC. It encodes CASSVNRGYEQYF.